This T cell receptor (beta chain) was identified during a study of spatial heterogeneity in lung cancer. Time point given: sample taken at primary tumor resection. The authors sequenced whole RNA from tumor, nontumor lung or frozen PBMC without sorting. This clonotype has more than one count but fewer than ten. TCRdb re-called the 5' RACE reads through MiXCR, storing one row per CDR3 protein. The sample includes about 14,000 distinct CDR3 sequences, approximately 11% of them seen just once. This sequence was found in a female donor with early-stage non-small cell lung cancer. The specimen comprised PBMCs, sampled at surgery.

The CDR3 region is CASSSALGNSPLHF. CDR3 DNA: TGCGCCAGCAGCTCCGCCTTGGGGAATTCACCCCTCCACTTT. The rearrangement links TRBV5-1 to TRBJ1-6; no clear D. CDR3 length equals 14 residues. Germline V CDR1 and CDR2: SGHRS, YFSETQ. Trimming cost V 3 bases and J 7 bases, with 11 bases left between them. The whole variable domain, remainder taken from reference TRBV5-1 and TRBJ1-6, is KAGVTQTPRYLIKTRGQQVTLSCSPISGHRSVSWYQQTPGQGLQFLFEYFSETQRNKGNFPGRFSGRQFSNSRSEMNVSTLELGDSALYLCASSSALGNSPLHFGNGTRLTVT.